This T cell receptor beta chain stems from a study of technical replicates of blood from several donors. Data came from immunoSEQ multiplex PCR; TCRdb stores just in-frame clones and leaves some out. The sample records around 72,000 clones, about nine tenths being singletons. This CDR3 is built from 16 residues. Trimming removed 1 base from V and 11 bases from J, with 23 bases in between. The germline V gene has CDR1 PRHDT and CDR2 FYEKMQ (reference sequence). The chain carries TRBV13 and TRBJ2-5; perhaps TRBD2 as D (6 bases). The clonotype originates from a human donor in good health. Some clones in this sample may be carry-over from other donors' samples. Material: PBMCs. CDR3: CASSLEGSAAGAGQYF. In nucleotides, the CDR3 is TGTGCCAGCAGCTTAGAGGGGTCGGCAGCCGGGGCGGGGCAGTACTTC.